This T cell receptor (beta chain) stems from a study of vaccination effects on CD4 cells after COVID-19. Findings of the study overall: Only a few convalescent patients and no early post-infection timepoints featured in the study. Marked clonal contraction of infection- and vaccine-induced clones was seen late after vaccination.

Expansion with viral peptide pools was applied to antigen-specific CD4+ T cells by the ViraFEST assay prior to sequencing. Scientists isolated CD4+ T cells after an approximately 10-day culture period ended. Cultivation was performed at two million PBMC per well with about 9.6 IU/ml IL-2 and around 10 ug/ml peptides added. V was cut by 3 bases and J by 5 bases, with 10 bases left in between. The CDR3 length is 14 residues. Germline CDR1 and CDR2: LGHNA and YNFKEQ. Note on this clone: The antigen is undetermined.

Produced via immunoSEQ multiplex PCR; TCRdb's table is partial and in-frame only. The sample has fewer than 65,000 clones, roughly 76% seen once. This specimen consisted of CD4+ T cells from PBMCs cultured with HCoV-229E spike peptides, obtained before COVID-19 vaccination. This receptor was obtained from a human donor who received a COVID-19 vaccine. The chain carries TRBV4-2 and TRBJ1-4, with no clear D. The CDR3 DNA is TGTGCCAGCAGCCAGCGGGGAGGAAATGAAAAACTGTTTTTT. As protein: CASSQRGGNEKLFF.